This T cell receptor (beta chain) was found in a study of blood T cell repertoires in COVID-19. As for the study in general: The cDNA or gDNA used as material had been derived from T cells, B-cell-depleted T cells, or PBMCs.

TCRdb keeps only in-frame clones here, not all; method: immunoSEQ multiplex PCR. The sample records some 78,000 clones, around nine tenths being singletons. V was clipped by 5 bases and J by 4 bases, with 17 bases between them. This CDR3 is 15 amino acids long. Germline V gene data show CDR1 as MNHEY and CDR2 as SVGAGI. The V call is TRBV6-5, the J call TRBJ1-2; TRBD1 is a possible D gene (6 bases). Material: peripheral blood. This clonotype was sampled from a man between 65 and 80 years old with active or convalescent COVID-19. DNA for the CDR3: TGTGCCAGCAGTCGTCCGGGACACAGCCTCTATGGCTACACCTTC. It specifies CASSRPGHSLYGYTF.